Listed below are T cell receptor beta chains from one sample, sequenced in a study of shared clonotypes between healthy human individuals. Sequencing used immunoSEQ multiplex PCR; TCRdb keeps in-frame clones, though not all of them. The sample has about 2.1 million clones, around 93% seen once. Sequences were obtained from naive CD8+ T cells from PBMCs. The receptors were gathered from a man aged 18 to 35 in good health. Some clones in this sample may be carry-over from other donors' samples. Both conserved end residues are part of each CDR3. D genes are given only for firm matches. Clone size, where shown, is once, few, many, or a class for clones that have expanded.

>TRBD2|-|TRBJ2-3|TRBV4-1
TGCGCCAGCAGCCAAGTTGAGGGAGGGAGCACAGATACGCAGTATTTT
CASSQVEGGSTDTQYF
>TRBD2|-|TRBJ2-7|TRBV27
TGTGCCAGCAGTCCCCGGAGGACTAGCGGGGAGTACGAGCAGTACTTC
CASSPRRTSGEYEQYF
>-|-|TRBJ2-1|TRBV7-9
TGTGCCAGCAGCTCTCCCCCGCCTAGCTCCTACAATGAGCAGTTCTTC
CASSSPPPSSYNEQFF
>TRBD1|-|TRBJ1-2|TRBV4-1
TGCGCCAGCAGCCAAGTTCTTGACAGGGGGCAATATGGCTACACCTTC
CASSQVLDRGQYGYTF
>-|-|TRBJ2-7|TRBV5-4
TGTGCCAGCAGTGCCCGACAGAGCAGTCCCTCCTACGAGCAGTACTTC
CASSARQSSPSYEQYF
>-|-|TRBJ1-5|TRBV9
TGTGCCAGCAGCCTAGGCAGAAATAATCAGCCCCAGCATTTT
CASSLGRNNQPQHF
>-|-|TRBJ2-7|TRBV6-1
TGTGCCAGCATGAGGCGGACGGTTTCCTACGAGCAGTACTTC
CASMRRTVSYEQYF
>-|-|TRBJ1-4|TRBV25-1
TGTGCCAGCAGTGAATACCGGGGAACTAATGAAAAACTGTTTTTT
CASSEYRGTNEKLFF
>TRBD2|-|TRBJ2-3|TRBV27
TGTGCCAGCAGTTTATCAGGGACTATCTTACCTAGCACAGATACGCAGTATTTT
CASSLSGTILPSTDTQYF
>-|-|TRBJ1-5|TRBV5-4
TGTGCCAGCAGCCTGCTCCCTCGGAGGGCAGGTGACAATCAGCCCCAGCATTTT
CASSLLPRRAGDNQPQHF
>-|-|TRBJ2-7|TRBV30
TGTGCCTGGGGGGACGTGACAGCAAGAAGGGGCTACGAGCAGTACTTC
CAWGDVTARRGYEQYF
>-|-|TRBJ2-1|TRBV7-9
TGTGCCAGCAGCCGACTTCCGGGGCCTAGGAGGGATGAGCAGTTCTTC
CASSRLPGPRRDEQFF
>TRBD1|-|TRBJ2-2|TRBV4-3
TGCGCCAGCAGCCCAGCCCGGGACAGATGGACCGGGGAGCTGTTTTTT
CASSPARDRWTGELFF
>TRBD1|-|TRBJ2-5|TRBV6-5
TGTGCCAGCAGAGACGGGACAGGCCAAGAGACCCAGTACTTC
CASRDGTGQETQYF
>TRBD2|-|TRBJ2-1|TRBV19
TGTGCCAGTAGTATAATAGCGGGAGGGCCCTACAATGAGCAGTTCTTC
CASSIIAGGPYNEQFF
>-|once|TRBJ1-2|TRBV28
TGTGCCAGCAGTTTGCAGTGGCAGAACGATGGCTACACCTTC
CASSLQWQNDGYTF
>-|-|TRBJ2-7|TRBV9
TGTGCCAGCAGCGTAGGAGGCAGAACCTACGAGCAGTACTTC
CASSVGGRTYEQYF
>-|-|TRBJ2-1|TRBV27
TGTGCCAGCAGTCCCCGTCTCACAATAGAGGACAATGAGCAGTTCTTC
CASSPRLTIEDNEQFF
>-|-|TRBJ1-3|TRBV27
TGTGCCAGCAGTTTTAGACAGATAGGAAACACCATATATTTT
CASSFRQIGNTIYF
>-|-|TRBJ2-7|TRBV11-2
TGTGCCAGCAGCTACCTTACCTACGAGCAGTACTTC
CASSYLTYEQYF
>TRBD2|-|TRBJ2-2|TRBV28
TGTGCCAGCATGTCCCCAGGATTTTCCGGGACCCCGGGGGGCACCGGGGAGCTGTTTTTT
CASMSPGFSGTPGGTGELFF
>TRBD1|-|TRBJ2-5|TRBV5-4
TGTGCCAGCAGCTTGGCAACCCTTACAGGGGAAGAGACCCAGTACTTC
CASSLATLTGEETQYF
>-|-|TRBJ2-7|TRBV4-1
TGCGCCAGCAGCCAGCCCGGGACCATGACCTACGAGCAGTACTTC
CASSQPGTMTYEQYF
>TRBD2|-|TRBJ2-7|TRBV6-5
TGTGCCAGCAGTTTCCTTTTAGGTAGCGGGTACGAGCAGTACTTC
CASSFLLGSGYEQYF